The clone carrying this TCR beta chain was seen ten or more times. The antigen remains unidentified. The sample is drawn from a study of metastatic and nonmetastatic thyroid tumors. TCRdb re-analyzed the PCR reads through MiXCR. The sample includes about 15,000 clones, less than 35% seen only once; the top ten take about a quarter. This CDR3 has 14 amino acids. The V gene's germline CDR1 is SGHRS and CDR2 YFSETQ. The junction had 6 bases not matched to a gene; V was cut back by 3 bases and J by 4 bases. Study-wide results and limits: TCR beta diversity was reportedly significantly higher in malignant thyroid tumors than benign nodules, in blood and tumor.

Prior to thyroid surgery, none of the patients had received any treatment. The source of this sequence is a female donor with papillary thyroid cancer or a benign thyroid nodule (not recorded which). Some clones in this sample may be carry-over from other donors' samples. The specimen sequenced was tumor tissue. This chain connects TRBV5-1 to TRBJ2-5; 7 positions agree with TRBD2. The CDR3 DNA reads TGCGCCAGCAGCTACTGGACTAGACGAGAGACCCAGTACTTC. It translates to CASSYWTRRETQYF. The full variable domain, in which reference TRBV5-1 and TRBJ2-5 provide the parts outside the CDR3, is KAGVTQTPRYLIKTRGQQVTLSCSPISGHRSVSWYQQTPGQGLQFLFEYFSETQRNKGNFPGRFSGRQFSNSRSEMNVSTLELGDSALYLCASSYWTRRETQYFGPGTRLLVL.